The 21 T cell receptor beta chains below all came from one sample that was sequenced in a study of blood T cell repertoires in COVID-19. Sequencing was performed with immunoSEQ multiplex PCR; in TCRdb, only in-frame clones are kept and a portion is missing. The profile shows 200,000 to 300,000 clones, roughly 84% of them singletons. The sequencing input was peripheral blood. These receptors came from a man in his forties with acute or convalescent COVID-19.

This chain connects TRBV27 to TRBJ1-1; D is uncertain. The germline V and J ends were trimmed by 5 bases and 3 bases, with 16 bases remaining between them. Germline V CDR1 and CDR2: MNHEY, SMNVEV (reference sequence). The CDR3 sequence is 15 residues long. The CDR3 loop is CASSNGPLRDTEAFF. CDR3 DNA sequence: TGTGCCAGCAGTAACGGACCCTTGAGGGACACTGAAGCTTTCTTT.

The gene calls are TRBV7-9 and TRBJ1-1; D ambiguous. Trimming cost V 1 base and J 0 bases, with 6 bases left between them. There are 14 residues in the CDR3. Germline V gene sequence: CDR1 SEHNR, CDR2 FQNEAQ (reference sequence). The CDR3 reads CASSLEHMNTEAFF. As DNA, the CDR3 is TGTGCCAGCAGCTTAGAACACATGAACACTGAAGCTTTCTTT. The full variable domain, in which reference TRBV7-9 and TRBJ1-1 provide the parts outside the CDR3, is DTGVSQNPRHKITKRGQNVTFRCDPISEHNRLYWYRQTLGQGPEFLTYFQNEAQLEKSRLLSDRFSAERPKGSFSTLEIQRTEQGDSAMYLCASSLEHMNTEAFFGQGTRLTVV.

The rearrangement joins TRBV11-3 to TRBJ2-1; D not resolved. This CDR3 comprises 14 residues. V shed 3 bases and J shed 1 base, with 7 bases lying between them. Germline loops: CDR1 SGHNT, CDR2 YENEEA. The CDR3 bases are TGTGCCAGCAGCTTTAGCCCATCCTACAATGAGCAGTTCTTC. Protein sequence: CASSFSPSYNEQFF.

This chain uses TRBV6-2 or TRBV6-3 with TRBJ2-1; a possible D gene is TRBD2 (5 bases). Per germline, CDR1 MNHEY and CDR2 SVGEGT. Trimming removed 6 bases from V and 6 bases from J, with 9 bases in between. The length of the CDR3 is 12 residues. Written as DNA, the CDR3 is TGTGCCAGCAGCCAGCGGAGCAATGAGCAGTTCTTC. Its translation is CASSQRSNEQFF.

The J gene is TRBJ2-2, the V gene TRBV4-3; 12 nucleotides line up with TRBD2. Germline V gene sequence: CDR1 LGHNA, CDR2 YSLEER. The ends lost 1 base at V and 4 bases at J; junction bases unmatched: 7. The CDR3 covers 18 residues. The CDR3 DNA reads TGCGCCAGCAGCCAAGGGCTAGCGGGAGGGATGGGCACCGGGGAGCTGTTTTTT. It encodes CASSQGLAGGMGTGELFF.

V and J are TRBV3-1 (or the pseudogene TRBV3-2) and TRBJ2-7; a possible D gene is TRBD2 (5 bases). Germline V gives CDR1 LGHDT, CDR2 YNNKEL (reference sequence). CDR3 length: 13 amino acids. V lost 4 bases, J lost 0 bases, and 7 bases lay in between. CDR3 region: CASSLANSYEQYF. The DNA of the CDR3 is TGTGCCAGCAGCCTAGCGAACTCCTACGAGCAGTACTTC.

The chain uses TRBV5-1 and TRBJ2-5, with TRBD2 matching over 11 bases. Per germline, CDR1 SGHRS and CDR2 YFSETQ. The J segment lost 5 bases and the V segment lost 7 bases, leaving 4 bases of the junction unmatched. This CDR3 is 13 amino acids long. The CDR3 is CASLLAGEETQYF. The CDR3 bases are TGCGCCAGCCTACTAGCGGGAGAGGAGACCCAGTACTTC. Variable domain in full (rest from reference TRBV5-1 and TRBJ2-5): KAGVTQTPRYLIKTRGQQVTLSCSPISGHRSVSWYQQTPGQGLQFLFEYFSETQRNKGNFPGRFSGRQFSNSRSEMNVSTLELGDSALYLCASLLAGEETQYFGPGTRLLVL.

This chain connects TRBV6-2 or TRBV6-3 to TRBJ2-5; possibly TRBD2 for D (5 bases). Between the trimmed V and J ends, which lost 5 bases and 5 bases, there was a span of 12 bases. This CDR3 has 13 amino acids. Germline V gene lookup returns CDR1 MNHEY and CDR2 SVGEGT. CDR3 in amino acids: CASSRARGETQYF. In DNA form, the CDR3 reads TGTGCCAGCAGTAGGGCCCGAGGGGAGACCCAGTACTTC.

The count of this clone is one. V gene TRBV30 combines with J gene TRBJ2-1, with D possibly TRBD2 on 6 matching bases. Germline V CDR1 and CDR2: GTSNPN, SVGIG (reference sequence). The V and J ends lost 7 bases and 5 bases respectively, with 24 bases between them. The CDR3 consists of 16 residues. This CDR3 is CASNTGRLAYDNEQFF. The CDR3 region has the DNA TGTGCCTCAAATACCGGGCGGCTAGCGTACGACAATGAGCAGTTCTTC.

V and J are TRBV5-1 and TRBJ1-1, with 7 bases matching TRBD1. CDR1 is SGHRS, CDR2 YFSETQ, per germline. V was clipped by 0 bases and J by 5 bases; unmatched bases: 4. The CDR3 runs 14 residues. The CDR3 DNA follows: TGCGCCAGCAGCTTGGACGGCAGGGGGACTGAAGCTTTCTTT. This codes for CASSLDGRGTEAFF.

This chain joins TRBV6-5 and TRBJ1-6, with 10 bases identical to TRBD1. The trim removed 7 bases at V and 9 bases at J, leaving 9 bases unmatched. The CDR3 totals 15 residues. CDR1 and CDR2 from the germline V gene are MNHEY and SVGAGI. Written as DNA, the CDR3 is TGTGCCAGCACTTCTTCCGGGACAGGGGTTTCACCCCTCCACTTT. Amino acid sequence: CASTSSGTGVSPLHF.

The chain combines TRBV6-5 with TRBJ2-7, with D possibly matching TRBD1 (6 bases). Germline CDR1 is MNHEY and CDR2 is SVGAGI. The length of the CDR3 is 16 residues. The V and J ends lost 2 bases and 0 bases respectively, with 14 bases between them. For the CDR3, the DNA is TGTGCCAGCAGTTACAGCGCCGGACAGAGCTCCTACGAGCAGTACTTC. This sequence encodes CASSYSAGQSSYEQYF.

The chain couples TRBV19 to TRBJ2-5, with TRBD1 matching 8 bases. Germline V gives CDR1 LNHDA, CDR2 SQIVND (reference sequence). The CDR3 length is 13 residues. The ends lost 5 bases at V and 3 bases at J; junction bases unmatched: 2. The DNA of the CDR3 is TGTGCCAGTAGTTCGGACAGGGAAGAGACCCAGTACTTC. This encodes CASSSDREETQYF.

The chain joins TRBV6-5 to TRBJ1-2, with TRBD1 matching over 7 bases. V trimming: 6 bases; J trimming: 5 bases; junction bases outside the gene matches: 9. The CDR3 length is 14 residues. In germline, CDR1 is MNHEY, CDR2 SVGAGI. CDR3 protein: CASSARTGEYGYTF. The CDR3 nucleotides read TGTGCCAGCAGCGCTAGGACAGGCGAGTATGGCTACACCTTC.

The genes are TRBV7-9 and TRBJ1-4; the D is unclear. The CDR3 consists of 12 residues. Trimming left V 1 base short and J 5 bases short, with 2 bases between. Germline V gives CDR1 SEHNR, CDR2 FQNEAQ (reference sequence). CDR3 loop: CASSLVNEKLFF. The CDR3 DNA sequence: TGTGCCAGCAGCTTAGTAAATGAAAAACTGTTTTTT.

The DNA for the CDR3 is TGTGCCAGCAGTAAAGGCCCGAGCTCCTACGAGCAGTACTTC. Protein sequence: CASSKGPSSYEQYF. The chain is built from TRBV2 and TRBJ2-7; D is undetermined. The germline V gene encodes CDR1 SNHLY and CDR2 FYNNEI. V gave up 5 bases and J gave up 0 bases, with 11 bases separating them. This CDR3 has 14 amino acids.

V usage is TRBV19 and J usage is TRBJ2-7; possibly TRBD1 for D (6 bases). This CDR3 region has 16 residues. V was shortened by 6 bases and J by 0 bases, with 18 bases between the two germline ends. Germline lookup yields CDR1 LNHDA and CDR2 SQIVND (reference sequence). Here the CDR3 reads CASSPRTAFLSYEQYF. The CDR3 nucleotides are TGTGCCAGTAGCCCTAGGACAGCCTTCCTCTCCTACGAGCAGTACTTC. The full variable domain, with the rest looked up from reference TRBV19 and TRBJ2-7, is DGGITQSPKYLFRKEGQNVTLSCEQNLNHDAMYWYRQDPGQGLRLIYYSQIVNDFQKGDIAEGYSVSREKKESFPLTVTSAQKNPTAFYLCASSPRTAFLSYEQYFGPGTRLTVT.

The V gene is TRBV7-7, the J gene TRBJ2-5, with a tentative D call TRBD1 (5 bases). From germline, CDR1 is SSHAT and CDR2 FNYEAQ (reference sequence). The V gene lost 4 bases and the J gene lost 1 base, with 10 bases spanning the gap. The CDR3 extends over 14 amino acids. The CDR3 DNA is TGTGCCAGCAGCTCAGGGATTGGCCAAGAGACCCAGTACTTC. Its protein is CASSSGIGQETQYF.

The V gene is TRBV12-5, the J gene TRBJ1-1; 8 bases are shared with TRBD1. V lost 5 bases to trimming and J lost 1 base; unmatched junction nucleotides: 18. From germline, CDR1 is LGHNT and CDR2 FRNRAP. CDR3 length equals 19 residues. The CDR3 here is CASGNPSGGIAATNTEAFF. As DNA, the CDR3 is TGTGCTAGTGGTAACCCCTCAGGGGGCATAGCCGCAACGAACACTGAAGCTTTCTTT. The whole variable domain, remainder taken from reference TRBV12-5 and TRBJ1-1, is DARVTQTPRHKVTEMGQEVTMRCQPILGHNTVFWYRQTMMQGLELLAYFRNRAPLDDSGMPKDRFSAEMPDATLATLKIQPSEPRDSAVYFCASGNPSGGIAATNTEAFFGQGTRLTVV.

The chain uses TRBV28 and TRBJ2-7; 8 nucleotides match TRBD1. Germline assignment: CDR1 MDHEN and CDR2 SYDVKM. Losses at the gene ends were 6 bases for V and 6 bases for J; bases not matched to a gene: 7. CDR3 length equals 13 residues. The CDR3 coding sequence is TGTGCCAGCAGAACAGGGGGTTACGGCGAGCAGTACTTC. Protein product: CASRTGGYGEQYF.

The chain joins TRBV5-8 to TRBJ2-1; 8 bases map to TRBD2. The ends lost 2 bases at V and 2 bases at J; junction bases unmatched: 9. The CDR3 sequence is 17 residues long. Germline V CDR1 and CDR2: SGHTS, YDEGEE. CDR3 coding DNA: TGTGCCAGCAGCTTTCTATTAGCGGGACCCACCTACAATGAGCAGTTCTTC. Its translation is CASSFLLAGPTYNEQFF.